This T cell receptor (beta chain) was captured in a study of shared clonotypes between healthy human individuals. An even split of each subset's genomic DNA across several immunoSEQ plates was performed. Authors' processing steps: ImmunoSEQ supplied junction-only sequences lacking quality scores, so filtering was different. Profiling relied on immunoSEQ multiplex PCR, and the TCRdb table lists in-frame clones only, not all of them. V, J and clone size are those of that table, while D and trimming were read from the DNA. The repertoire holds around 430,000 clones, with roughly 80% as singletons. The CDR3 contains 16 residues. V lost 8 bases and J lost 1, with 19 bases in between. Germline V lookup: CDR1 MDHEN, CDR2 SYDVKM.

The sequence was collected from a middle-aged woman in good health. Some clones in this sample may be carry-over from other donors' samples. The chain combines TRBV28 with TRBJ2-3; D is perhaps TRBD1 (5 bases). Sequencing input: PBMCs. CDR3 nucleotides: TGTGCCAGCGGGGCGGTTAGGCACTCTGGCACAGATACGCAGTATTTT. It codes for CASGAVRHSGTDTQYF.